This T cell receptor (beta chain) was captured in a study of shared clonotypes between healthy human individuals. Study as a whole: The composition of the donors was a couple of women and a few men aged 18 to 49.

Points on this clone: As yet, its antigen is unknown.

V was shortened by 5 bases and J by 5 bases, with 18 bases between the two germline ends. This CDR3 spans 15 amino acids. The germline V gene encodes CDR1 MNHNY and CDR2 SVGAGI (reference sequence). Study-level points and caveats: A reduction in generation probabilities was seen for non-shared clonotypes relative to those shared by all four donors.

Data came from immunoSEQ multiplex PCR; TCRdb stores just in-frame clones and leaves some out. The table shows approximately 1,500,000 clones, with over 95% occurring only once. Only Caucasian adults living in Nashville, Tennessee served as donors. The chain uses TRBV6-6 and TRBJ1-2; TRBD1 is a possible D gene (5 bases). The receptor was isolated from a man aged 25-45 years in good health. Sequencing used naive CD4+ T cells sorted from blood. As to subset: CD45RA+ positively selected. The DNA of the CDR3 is TGTGCCAGCAGTACCGGGGGACGGTCCCTTTATGGCTACACCTTC. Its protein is CASSTGGRSLYGYTF.